This TCR beta chain was documented in a study of control samples from healthy donors and cancer patients. Clones were read by immunoSEQ multiplex PCR, and TCRdb kept only the in-frame ones, dropping some. This sample yields 100,000 to 150,000 clones, of which about nine tenths are seen a single time; less than 2.5% belongs to the top ten. Germline trimming cut 9 bases from V and 4 bases from J; bases unmatched to any gene: 8. The CDR3 is made up of 13 amino acids. This TCR was recovered from a man younger than 35 in good health. Material for sequencing was blood. The rearrangement joins TRBV12-3 or TRBV12-4 to TRBJ1-1; 7 bases agree with TRBD1. The CDR3, as DNA: TGTGCCAGTTACAGGGGATGGGGCACTGAAGCTTTCTTT. Protein: CASYRGWGTEAFF.